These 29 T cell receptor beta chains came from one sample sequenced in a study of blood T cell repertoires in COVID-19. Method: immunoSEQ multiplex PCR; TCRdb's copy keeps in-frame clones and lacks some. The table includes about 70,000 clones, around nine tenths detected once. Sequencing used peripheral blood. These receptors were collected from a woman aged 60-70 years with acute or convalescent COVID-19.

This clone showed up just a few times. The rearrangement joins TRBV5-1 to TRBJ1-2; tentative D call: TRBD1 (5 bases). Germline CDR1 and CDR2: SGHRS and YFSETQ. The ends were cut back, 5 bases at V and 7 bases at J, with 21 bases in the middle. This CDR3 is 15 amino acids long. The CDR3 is CASSSGQTWGSGYTF. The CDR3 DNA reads TGCGCCAGCAGTAGCGGACAAACCTGGGGGAGTGGCTACACCTTC.

The CDR3 is CASSYRGSNGYTF. The CDR3 region has the DNA TGTGCCAGCAGTTACCGGGGTTCAAATGGCTACACCTTC. The chain recombines TRBV6-5 with TRBJ1-2; D unresolved. V lost 2 bases and J 6 bases, leaving 10 bases between the germline ends. CDR1 is MNHEY and CDR2 is SVGAGI in the germline V gene. The CDR3 totals 13 residues.

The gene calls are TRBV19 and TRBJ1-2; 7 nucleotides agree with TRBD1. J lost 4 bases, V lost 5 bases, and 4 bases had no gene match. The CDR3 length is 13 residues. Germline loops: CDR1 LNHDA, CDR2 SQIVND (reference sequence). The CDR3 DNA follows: TGTGCCAGTAGTGTTGACAGGGCCTATGGCTACACCTTC. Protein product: CASSVDRAYGYTF.

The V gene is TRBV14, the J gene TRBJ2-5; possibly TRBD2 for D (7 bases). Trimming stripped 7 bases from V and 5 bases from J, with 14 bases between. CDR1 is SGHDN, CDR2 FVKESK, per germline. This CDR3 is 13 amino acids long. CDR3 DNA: TGTGCCAGCACCGGGGGGCGCCAGGAGACCCAGTACTTC. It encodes CASTGGRQETQYF.

The CDR3 DNA is TGTGCCAGTAGTACCCATAGCGGGGGGACGACAGATACGCAGTATTTT. Protein product: CASSTHSGGTTDTQYF. This chain connects TRBV19 to TRBJ2-3, with 10 nucleotides matching TRBD2. CDR1 is LNHDA and CDR2 is SQIVND in the germline V gene (reference sequence). The V segment lost 4 bases and the J segment 3 bases; nucleotides outside the gene matches: 7. The CDR3 is 16 amino acids.

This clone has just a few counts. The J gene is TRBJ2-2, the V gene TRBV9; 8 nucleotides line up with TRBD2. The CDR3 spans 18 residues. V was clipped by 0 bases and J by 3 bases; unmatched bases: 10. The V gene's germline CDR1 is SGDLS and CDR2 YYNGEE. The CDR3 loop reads CASSVVPGGADYTGELFF. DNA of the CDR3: TGTGCCAGCAGCGTAGTTCCCGGGGGGGCAGATTACACCGGGGAGCTGTTTTTT.

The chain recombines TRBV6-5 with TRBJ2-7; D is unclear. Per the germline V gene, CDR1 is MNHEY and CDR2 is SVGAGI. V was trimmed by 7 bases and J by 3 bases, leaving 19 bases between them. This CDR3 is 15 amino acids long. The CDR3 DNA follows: TGTGCCAGCATAGTGTTCGAAAATTCCGTCTACGAGCAGTACTTC. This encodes CASIVFENSVYEQYF.

CDR3 protein: CASSVRRDSGGQETQYF. CDR3 bases: TGCGCCAGCAGCGTGAGGCGGGACAGCGGCGGACAAGAGACCCAGTACTTC. The gene calls are TRBV5-1 and TRBJ2-5, with D maybe TRBD1 (7 bases). This CDR3 has 17 residues. V was pared by 4 bases and J by 2 bases, with 21 bases between. Germline CDR1 reads SGHRS; CDR2 reads YFSETQ. Full variable domain (rest looked up from reference TRBV5-1 and TRBJ2-5): KAGVTQTPRYLIKTRGQQVTLSCSPISGHRSVSWYQQTPGQGLQFLFEYFSETQRNKGNFPGRFSGRQFSNSRSEMNVSTLELGDSALYLCASSVRRDSGGQETQYFGPGTRLLVL.

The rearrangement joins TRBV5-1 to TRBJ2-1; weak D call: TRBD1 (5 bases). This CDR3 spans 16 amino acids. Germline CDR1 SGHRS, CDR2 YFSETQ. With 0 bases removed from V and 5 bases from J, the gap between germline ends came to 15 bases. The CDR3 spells CASSLGGQILNNEQFF. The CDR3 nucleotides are TGCGCCAGCAGCTTGGGAGGACAAATACTTAACAATGAGCAGTTCTTC.

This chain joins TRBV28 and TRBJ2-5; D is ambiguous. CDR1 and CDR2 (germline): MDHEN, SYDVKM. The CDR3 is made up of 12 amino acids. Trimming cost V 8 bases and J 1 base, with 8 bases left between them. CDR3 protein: CASDTRQETQYF. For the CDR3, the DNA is TGTGCCAGCGACACCCGCCAAGAGACCCAGTACTTC.

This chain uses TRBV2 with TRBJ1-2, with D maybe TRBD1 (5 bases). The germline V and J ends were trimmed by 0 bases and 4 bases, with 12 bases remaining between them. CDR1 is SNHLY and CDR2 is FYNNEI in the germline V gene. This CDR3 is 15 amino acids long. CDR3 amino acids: CASSEATGSPYGYTF. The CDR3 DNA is TGTGCCAGCAGTGAAGCTACAGGATCTCCCTATGGCTACACCTTC.

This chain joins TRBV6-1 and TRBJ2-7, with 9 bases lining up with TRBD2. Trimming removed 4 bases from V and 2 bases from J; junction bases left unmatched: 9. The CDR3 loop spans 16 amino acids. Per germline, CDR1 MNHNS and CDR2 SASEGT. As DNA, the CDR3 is TGTGCCAGCAGTGCAACCCAGCGGGGGGCCACCTACGAGCAGTACTTC. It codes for CASSATQRGATYEQYF.

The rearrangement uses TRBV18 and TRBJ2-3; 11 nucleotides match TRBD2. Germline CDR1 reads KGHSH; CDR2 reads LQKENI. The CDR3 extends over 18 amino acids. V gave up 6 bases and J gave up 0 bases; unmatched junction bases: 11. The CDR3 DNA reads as TGTGCCAGCTCCCAGTATACTAGCGGGGGTAAAAGCACAGATACGCAGTATTTT. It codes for CASSQYTSGGKSTDTQYF.

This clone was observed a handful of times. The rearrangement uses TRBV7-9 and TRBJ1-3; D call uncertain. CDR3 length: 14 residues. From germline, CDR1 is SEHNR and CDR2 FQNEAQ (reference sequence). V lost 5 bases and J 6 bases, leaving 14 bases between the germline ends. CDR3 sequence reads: CASSHTFGVNTIYF. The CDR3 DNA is TGTGCCAGCAGCCATACTTTCGGGGTAAACACCATATATTTT.

The CDR3 loop reads CATQQTAGYGYTF. CDR3 nucleotides: TGTGCCACCCAACAGACAGCCGGCTATGGCTACACCTTC. V is TRBV24-1 and J is TRBJ1-2; TRBD1 is a possible D gene (5 bases). The germline CDR1 and CDR2 sequences are KGHDR and SFDVKD. Trimming pared 9 bases from V and 4 bases from J, leaving 14 bases between. This CDR3 spans 13 amino acids.

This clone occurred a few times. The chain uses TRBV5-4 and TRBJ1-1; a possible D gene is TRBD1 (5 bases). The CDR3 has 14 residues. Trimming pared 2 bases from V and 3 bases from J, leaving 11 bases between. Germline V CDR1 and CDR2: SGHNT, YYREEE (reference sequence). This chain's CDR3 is CASSFRRADTEAFF. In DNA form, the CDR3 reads TGTGCCAGCAGCTTCCGCAGGGCGGACACTGAAGCTTTCTTT.

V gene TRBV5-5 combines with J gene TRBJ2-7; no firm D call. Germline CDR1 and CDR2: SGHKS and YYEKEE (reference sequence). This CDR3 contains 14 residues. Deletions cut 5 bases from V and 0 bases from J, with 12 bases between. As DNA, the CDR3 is TGTGCCAGCAGACAAGGAGTGAGCTCCTACGAGCAGTACTTC. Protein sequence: CASRQGVSSYEQYF.

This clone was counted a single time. The CDR3 nucleotides are TGTGCCAGCAGTGACGGCAGGATCTCCTACGAGCAGTACTTC. Protein product: CASSDGRISYEQYF. The chain is built from TRBV2 and TRBJ2-7; D gene unclear. V lost 3 bases and J lost 0, with 9 bases in between. This CDR3 is built from 14 residues. Germline V gene data show CDR1 as SNHLY and CDR2 as FYNNEI.

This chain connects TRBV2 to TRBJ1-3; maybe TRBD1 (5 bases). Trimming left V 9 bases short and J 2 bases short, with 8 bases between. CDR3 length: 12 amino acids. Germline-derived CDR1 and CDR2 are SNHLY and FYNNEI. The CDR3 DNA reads TGTGCCAGTACAGGAGCTGGAAACACCATATATTTT. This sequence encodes CASTGAGNTIYF.

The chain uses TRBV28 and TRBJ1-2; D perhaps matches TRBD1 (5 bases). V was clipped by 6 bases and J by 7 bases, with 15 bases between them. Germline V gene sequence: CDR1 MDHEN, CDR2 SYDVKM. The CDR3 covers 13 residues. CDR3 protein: CASSRGIGLGYTF. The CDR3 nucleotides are TGTGCCAGCAGCCGGGGGATTGGACTTGGCTACACCTTC.

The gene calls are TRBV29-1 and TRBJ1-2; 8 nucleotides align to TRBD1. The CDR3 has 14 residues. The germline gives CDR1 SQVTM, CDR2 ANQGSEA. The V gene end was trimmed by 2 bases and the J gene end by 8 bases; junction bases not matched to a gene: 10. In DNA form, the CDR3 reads TGCAGCGTTGAAAACAGTGGCAGGGGGCGAGGCTACACCTTC. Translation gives CSVENSGRGRGYTF.

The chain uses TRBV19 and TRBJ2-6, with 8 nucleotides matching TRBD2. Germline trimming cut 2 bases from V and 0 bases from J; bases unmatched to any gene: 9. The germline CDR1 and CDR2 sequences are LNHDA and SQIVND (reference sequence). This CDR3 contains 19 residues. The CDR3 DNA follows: TGTGCCAGTAGTATATTGGGTAGCGGGGTAGCCTCTGGGGCCAACGTCCTGACTTTC. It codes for CASSILGSGVASGANVLTF.

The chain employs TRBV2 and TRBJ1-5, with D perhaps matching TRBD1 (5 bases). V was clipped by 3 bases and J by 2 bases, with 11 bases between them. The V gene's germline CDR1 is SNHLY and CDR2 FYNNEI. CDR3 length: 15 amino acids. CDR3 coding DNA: TGTGCCAGCAGTGAGTTGGGGCTTGGCAATCAGCCCCAGCATTTT. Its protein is CASSELGLGNQPQHF.

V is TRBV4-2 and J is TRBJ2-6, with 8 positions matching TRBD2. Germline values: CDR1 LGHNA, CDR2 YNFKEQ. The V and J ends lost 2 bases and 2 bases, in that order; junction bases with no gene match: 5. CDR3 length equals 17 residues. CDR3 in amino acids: CASSQPGTRPGANVLTF. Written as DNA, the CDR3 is TGTGCCAGCAGCCAACCCGGGACTAGGCCTGGGGCCAACGTCCTGACTTTC.

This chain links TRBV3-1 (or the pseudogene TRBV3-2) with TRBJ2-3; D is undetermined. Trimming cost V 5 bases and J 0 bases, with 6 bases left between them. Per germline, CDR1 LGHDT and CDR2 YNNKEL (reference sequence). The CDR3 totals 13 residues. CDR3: CASSSLSTDTQYF. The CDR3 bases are TGTGCCAGCAGCTCCCTTAGCACAGATACGCAGTATTTT.

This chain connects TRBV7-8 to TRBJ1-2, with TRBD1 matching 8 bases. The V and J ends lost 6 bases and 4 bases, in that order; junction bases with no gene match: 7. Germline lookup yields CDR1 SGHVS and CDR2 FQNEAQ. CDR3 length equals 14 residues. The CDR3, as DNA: TGTGCCAGCAGGAAGGACAGGGTCGGCTATGGCTACACCTTC. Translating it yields CASRKDRVGYGYTF.

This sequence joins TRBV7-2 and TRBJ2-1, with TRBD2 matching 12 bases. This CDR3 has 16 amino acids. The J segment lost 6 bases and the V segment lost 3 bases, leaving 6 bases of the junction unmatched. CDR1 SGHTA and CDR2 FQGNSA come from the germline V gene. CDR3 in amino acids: CASSFPGLAGFNEQFF. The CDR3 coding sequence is TGTGCCAGCAGCTTCCCAGGACTAGCGGGGTTCAATGAGCAGTTCTTC.

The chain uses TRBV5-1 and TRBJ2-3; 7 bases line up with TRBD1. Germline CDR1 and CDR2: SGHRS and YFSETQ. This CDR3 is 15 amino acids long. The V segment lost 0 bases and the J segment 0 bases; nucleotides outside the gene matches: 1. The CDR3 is CASSLVQGSTDTQYF. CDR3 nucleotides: TGCGCCAGCAGCTTGGTACAGGGGAGCACAGATACGCAGTATTTT.

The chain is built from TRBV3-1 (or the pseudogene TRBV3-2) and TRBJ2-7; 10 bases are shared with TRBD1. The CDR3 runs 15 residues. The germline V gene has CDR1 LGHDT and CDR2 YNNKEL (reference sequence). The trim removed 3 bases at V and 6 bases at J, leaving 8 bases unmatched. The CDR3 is CASSHGRTGGGEQYF. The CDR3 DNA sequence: TGTGCCAGCAGCCACGGAAGGACAGGGGGAGGCGAGCAGTACTTC.